This TCR beta chain was recovered during a study of blood T cell repertoires in COVID-19 (dated by TCRdb to the early 2020s). Notes on the research overall: Samples covering the acute and convalescent phases of COVID-19 were provided by collaborators in the United States, Italy and Spain. The dataset comprised deeply sampled blood TCRbeta repertoires from subjects exposed to, actively infected with, or recovered from COVID-19. The prospective study material was composed of cDNA or gDNA derived from T cells, B-cell-depleted T cells, or PBMCs. Where available, HLA class I and class II types were taken from metadata supplied by the sample provider and were not determined by assay-based typing. Samples came from the ongoing ImmuneRACE study (first 160 participants) plus 1,254 subjects from 6 global collaborators. The repertoires were released in a freely available public database meant as a resource for research on the immune response to SARS-CoV-2. The sample metadata nearly always contained a de-identified subject ID, COVID-19 status, age in years and sex. What the research found in general, with its limitations: How much clinical and demographic metadata was included differed by source and by participant, and the metadata was provided uncurated.

Another Seattle source contributed samples from volunteer blood donors who had recovered from COVID-19. The collaborating institutions used their own protocols to collect whole blood in K2EDTA tubes. For TCRbeta analysis, collaborators shipped samples as frozen whole blood, isolated PBMCs, or DNA extracted from either of those sample types. On this clone itself: What this receptor recognizes is not known. Within one base of it there is no much larger clone, and no base qualities were kept.

The CDR3 goes from the cysteine to the phenylalanine over 17 residues. Only the CDR3 region is kept as DNA, spanning 51 bases read in frame from base 1. Germline trimming: 5 bases from V, 1 base from J; junction bases outside gene matches: 7. The germline V gene specifies ENHRY as CDR1 and SYGVKD as CDR2. TCRbeta CDR3 regions were amplified from genomic DNA using the immunoSEQ Assay, a bias-controlled multiplex PCR. Under the source paper's analysis protocol: Within the assay, amplification of reference gene primers was used to estimate how many nucleated cells each sample contained. Sequence reads were collapsed and filtered to measure the absolute abundance of every unique TCRbeta CDR3 rearrangement. For each sample, productive Simpson clonality was calculated by taking the square root of Simpson's diversity index across productive rearrangements. The clones in this table, taken by TCRdb from immuneACCESS, are in-frame only. Not every clone is retained; where verified, under half of the shortfall comes from an unresolved V gene, and the cause of the rest is unknown. V and J calls and clone size are given by that table; D and trimming were obtained from the DNA. The sample table holds a few hundred thousand clones, of which more than 70% were seen once. The ten most abundant clones make up less than 9.5% of the sample.

This TCR came from a woman aged 45 to 65 who had recovered from COVID-19. The sample comprised peripheral blood. This chain joins TRBV10-3 to TRBJ2-7, with TRBD2 matching 14 junction bases. The DNA sequence follows: TGTGCCATCAGTAAGACTGGGACTAGCGGGGGATCCTACGAGCAGTACTTC. Translated, it gives CAISKTGTSGGSYEQYF.